Sequencing of this T cell receptor beta chain was carried out in a study of cytomegalovirus exposure and HLA in healthy donors. Everyone who donated was a healthy bone marrow donor. Findings of the study overall: TRBV6-2, TRBV6-3 and some other V segments were unresolvable in 87-base-pair reads. Donors were assumed by presence/absence analyses to have roughly uniform sequencing depth.

About this clone: Its antigen is not known.

Germline V CDR1 and CDR2: SGDLS, YYNGEE. CDR3 length: 16 residues. V was pared by 4 bases and J by 2 bases, with 19 bases between. PCR involved 60 Vbeta and 13 Jbeta primers. Profiled with immunoSEQ multiplex PCR; TCRdb holds only in-frame clones, not every one. The table has about 98,000 clones, approximately 72% seen once. The source of this sequence is a man aged 18-30 years in good health and CMV-seropositive. The sequenced material came from PBMCs. V gene TRBV9 combines with J gene TRBJ2-7; possible D gene TRBD2, 6 bases. CDR3: CASSLSSGTPPYEQYF. As DNA, the CDR3 is TGTGCCAGCAGCCTAAGTTCTGGGACTCCCCCCTACGAGCAGTACTTC.